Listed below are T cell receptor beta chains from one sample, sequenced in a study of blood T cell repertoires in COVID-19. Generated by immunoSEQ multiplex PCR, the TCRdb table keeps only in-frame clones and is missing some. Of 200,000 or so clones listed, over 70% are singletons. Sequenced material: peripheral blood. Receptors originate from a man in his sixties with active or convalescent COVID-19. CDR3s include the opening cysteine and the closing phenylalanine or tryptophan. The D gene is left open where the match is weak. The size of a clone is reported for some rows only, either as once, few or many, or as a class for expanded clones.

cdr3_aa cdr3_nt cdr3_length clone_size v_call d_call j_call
CSVDTNYGYTF TGCAGCGTTGATACAAACTATGGCTACACCTTC 11 few TRBV29-1 . TRBJ1-2
CASSPGTSGSLLMVTDTQYF TGCGCCAGCAGCCCGGGGACTAGCGGGAGCTTACTTATGGTCACAGATACGCAGTATTTT 20 once TRBV5-1 TRBD2 TRBJ2-3
CASTAWRGRGSYEQYF TGTGCCAGCACCGCCTGGCGGGGGCGTGGGTCCTACGAGCAGTACTTC 16 . TRBV7-9 . TRBJ2-7
CAWSLQGNTEAFF TGTGCCTGGAGCCTACAGGGGAACACTGAAGCTTTCTTT 13 . TRBV30 . TRBJ1-1
CASGFSGGTGELFF TGTGCTAGTGGTTTCAGCGGGGGCACCGGGGAGCTGTTTTTT 14 . TRBV12-5 TRBD2 TRBJ2-2
CASSQEEWGGVNTEAFF TGCGCCAGCAGCCAAGAGGAGTGGGGAGGGGTCAACACTGAAGCTTTCTTT 17 many TRBV4-1 . TRBJ1-1
CASSRGGSSGNTIYF TGTGCCAGCTCCCGGGGAGGAAGCTCTGGAAACACCATATATTTT 15 . TRBV27 . TRBJ1-3
CASSPAGDRVNGYTF TGTGCCAGCAGCCCCGCAGGGGACAGGGTGAATGGCTACACCTTC 15 many TRBV11-2 TRBD1 TRBJ1-2
CASSPPWAYGYTF TGTGCCAGCAGCCCCCCCTGGGCTTATGGCTACACCTTC 13 once TRBV7-3 . TRBJ1-2
CASSIISGGASGYTF TGTGCCAGTAGTATAATTTCGGGGGGCGCGAGCGGCTACACCTTC 15 . TRBV19 . TRBJ1-2
CASSHGQLQETQYF TGTGCCAGCAGCCACGGACAGTTGCAAGAGACCCAGTACTTC 14 . TRBV5-4 . TRBJ2-5
CASSVLAEETQYF TGTGCCAGCTCAGTTTTAGCGGAAGAGACCCAGTACTTC 13 . TRBV18 . TRBJ2-5
CASSLEVAVYGYTF TGTGCCAGCAGCTTAGAAGTGGCAGTCTATGGCTACACCTTC 14 . TRBV7-9 . TRBJ1-2
CASSLSRGASYEQYF TGTGCCAGCAGTTTATCCCGGGGAGCCTCCTACGAGCAGTACTTC 15 . TRBV28 . TRBJ2-7
CASSIIGGFEQYF TGTGCCAGTAGTATCATTGGAGGATTTGAGCAGTACTTC 13 . TRBV19 . TRBJ2-7
CASSRLAVSYNEQFF TGTGCCAGCAGCCGACTAGCGGTCTCCTACAATGAGCAGTTCTTC 15 . TRBV6-2/TRBV6-3 TRBD2 TRBJ2-1
CASRLRTGVGADTQYF TGTGCCAGTAGATTGCGCACAGGGGTAGGTGCAGATACGCAGTATTTT 16 . TRBV19 TRBD1 TRBJ2-3
CASSSVSGANVLTF TGTGCCAGCAGCTCCGTCTCTGGGGCCAACGTCCTGACTTTC 14 . TRBV7-3 . TRBJ2-6
CASSQAWGGAPNEQFF TGTGCCAGCAGCCAAGCGTGGGGGGGCGCCCCCAATGAGCAGTTCTTC 16 once TRBV14 . TRBJ2-1
CASSQGGRSALSTYNEQFF TGTGCCAGCAGCCAGGGGGGAAGAAGCGCCCTAAGTACTTACAATGAGCAGTTCTTC 19 . TRBV9 . TRBJ2-1
CAWRANGQGHSPLHF TGTGCCTGGAGGGCGAACGGACAGGGACATTCACCCCTCCACTTT 15 . TRBV30 TRBD1 TRBJ1-6
CASSYQRAYPYGYTF TGTGCCAGCAGTTACCAGAGGGCGTACCCCTATGGCTACACCTTC 15 . TRBV6-2/TRBV6-3 . TRBJ1-2
CASSLPGGKAFF TGTGCCAGCTCACTGCCGGGAGGTAAAGCTTTCTTT 12 once TRBV18 . TRBJ1-1
CASSARQGAHTGELFF TGTGCCAGCAGCGCCCGACAGGGGGCGCACACCGGGGAGCTGTTTTTT 16 . TRBV7-9 TRBD1 TRBJ2-2
CASSQDRGGRAQPQHF TGCGCCAGCAGCCAAGATCGGGGGGGAAGGGCTCAGCCCCAGCATTTT 16 once TRBV4-3 . TRBJ1-5
CASSLGDRGPYTQYF TGTGCCAGCAGCCTTGGGGACAGGGGGCCGTATACGCAGTATTTT 15 . TRBV7-8 TRBD1 TRBJ2-3
CASTDLLGGVGLNQPQHF TGTGCCAGCACCGACCTATTAGGGGGCGTAGGACTTAATCAGCCCCAGCATTTT 18 few TRBV28 TRBD1 TRBJ1-5
CASSRLPGEQYF TGTGCCAGCAGCCGCCTCCCGGGGGAGCAGTACTTC 12 . TRBV11-2 . TRBJ2-7
CASSHPGTSSEQYF TGTGCCAGCAGCCATCCCGGGACTAGCAGTGAGCAGTACTTC 14 . TRBV3-1/TRBV3-2 TRBD2 TRBJ2-7
CASSRTGTSGPSSYNEQFF TGCGCCAGCAGCCGCACAGGGACTAGCGGGCCAAGCTCCTACAATGAGCAGTTCTTC 19 . TRBV4-1 TRBD2 TRBJ2-1
CASSLLGSNTEAFF TGTGCCAGCAGCCTCCTCGGTTCGAACACTGAAGCTTTCTTT 14 . TRBV7-2 . TRBJ1-1
CASSFYLGGSNEQFF TGTGCCAGCAGCTTCTACCTGGGGGGAAGTAATGAGCAGTTCTTC 15 . TRBV7-9 . TRBJ2-1
CASSPERPGANVLTF TGCGCCAGCAGCCCTGAGAGGCCTGGGGCCAACGTCCTGACTTTC 15 . TRBV5-1 . TRBJ2-6
CASALSGDGAYNEQFF TGTGCCAGCGCCCTATCCGGGGATGGGGCCTACAATGAGCAGTTCTTC 16 . TRBV27 . TRBJ2-1
CASSAGLLAGGLAGELFF TGTGCCAGCAGCGCCGGATTACTAGCGGGAGGTCTCGCCGGGGAGCTGTTTTTT 18 . TRBV9 TRBD2 TRBJ2-2
CASMRTGSYEQYF TGTGCCAGTATGAGGACAGGGTCCTACGAGCAGTACTTC 13 . TRBV19 TRBD1 TRBJ2-7
CASSIGSSSLDEQFF TGTGCCAGTAGTATAGGGTCTAGTAGCCTAGATGAGCAGTTCTTC 15 . TRBV19 . TRBJ2-1
CASSLERYNEQFF TGTGCCAGCAGCTTAGAGAGGTACAATGAGCAGTTCTTC 13 . TRBV11-3 . TRBJ2-1
CASSGTSHPSTDTQYF TGTGCCAGTAGTGGGACTAGCCATCCTAGCACAGATACGCAGTATTTT 16 . TRBV19 TRBD2 TRBJ2-3
CSVERDSNSGNTIYF TGCAGCGTTGAGAGGGACAGCAACTCTGGAAACACCATATATTTT 15 . TRBV29-1 TRBD1 TRBJ1-3
CASSLSGVGYNEQFF TGTGCCAGCAGCTTATCAGGGGTAGGGTACAATGAGCAGTTCTTC 15 . TRBV7-8 . TRBJ2-1
CASSAFRETQYF TGTGCCAGTAGTGCCTTCCGGGAAACGCAGTATTTT 12 few TRBV19 . TRBJ2-3
CSASMTEAFF TGCAGTGCTAGCATGACTGAAGCTTTCTTT 10 . TRBV20-1 . TRBJ1-1
CASNRGAMDTEAFF TGTGCCAGTAACCGGGGGGCCATGGACACTGAAGCTTTCTTT 14 . TRBV19 . TRBJ1-1
CASSEGGGTYEQYF TGTGCCAGCAGCGAAGGAGGTGGAACCTACGAGCAGTACTTC 14 few TRBV28 . TRBJ2-7
CASSLTPTRTDEQFF TGTGCCAGTAGTCTCACACCGACTAGGACGGATGAGCAGTTCTTC 15 . TRBV19 . TRBJ2-1
CATSDFQKAFF TGTGCCACCAGTGATTTCCAGAAAGCTTTCTTT 11 . TRBV24-1 . TRBJ1-1
CASSLAEETAEAFF TGTGCCAGCAGCCTGGCAGAGGAAACCGCTGAAGCTTTCTTT 14 few TRBV7-9 . TRBJ1-1
CASKTSGSLADTQYF TGTGCCAGCAAAACTAGCGGGAGTCTCGCAGATACGCAGTATTTT 15 . TRBV6-6 TRBD2 TRBJ2-3
CAISENAGILYNEQFF TGTGCCATCAGTGAGAACGCAGGGATCCTCTACAATGAGCAGTTCTTC 16 . TRBV10-3 . TRBJ2-1
CASSSLAGDVDTQYF TGTGCCAGCAGTTCTCTAGCGGGAGACGTGGATACGCAGTATTTT 15 few TRBV6-2/TRBV6-3 TRBD2 TRBJ2-3
CASSLADRANGYTF TGCGCCAGCAGCTTGGCGGACAGGGCAAATGGCTACACCTTC 14 . TRBV5-1 TRBD1 TRBJ1-2
CSVGQGSNQPQHF TGCAGCGTTGGACAGGGGAGCAATCAGCCCCAGCATTTT 13 . TRBV29-1 TRBD1 TRBJ1-5
CASSWEQGSGNTIYF TGTGCCAGCAGTTGGGAACAGGGTTCTGGAAACACCATATATTTT 15 . TRBV6-6 . TRBJ1-3
CASSGQVGDTQYF TGTGCCAGCAGTGGTCAGGTTGGAGATACGCAGTATTTT 13 . TRBV6-4 . TRBJ2-3